This entry features one TCR beta chain sequence. The antigen is not known. Trimming took off 6 bases at V and 6 bases at J, with 15 bases between the two ends. The CDR3 consists of 14 residues. Germline V gene sequence: CDR1 MNHNS, CDR2 SASEGT. This sample stems from a study of T cells in localized non-small cell lung cancer. Overall study results and limits: The study found T cell clonality highest in uninvolved adjacent lung, above tumor. Investigators sequenced only a single tumor region, leaving heterogeneity possible. A denser population of T cells in blood accompanied longer overall survival.

Measured with immunoSEQ multiplex PCR; TCRdb has only the in-frame clones, and not every one. The table records fewer than 100,000 clones, around 90% of them present only once. The chain is built from TRBV6-1 and TRBJ1-5; D is perhaps TRBD1 (6 bases). The receptor was isolated from a man aged 35 to 69 with stage I squamous cell lung carcinoma. Sequencing was performed on peripheral blood, taken before any cancer treatment. CDR3 sequence: CASSGDTGGQPQHF. In DNA form, the CDR3 reads TGTGCCAGCAGCGGGGACACGGGCGGTCAGCCCCAGCATTTT.